Sequencing of this T cell receptor beta chain was carried out in a study of cytomegalovirus exposure and HLA in healthy donors. General study results and limits: The investigators catalogued 180 or so TCR beta chains as cytomegalovirus-associated. Later work found most CMV-associated TCR beta chains apparently HLA-restricted. TCR beta sequences reportedly predicted most subjects' HLA-A and HLA-B alleles accurately.

Trimming cost V 2 bases and J 1 base, with 8 bases left between them. Germline V gene sequence: CDR1 GTSNPN, CDR2 SVGIG (reference sequence). The CDR3 is 13 residues long. Amplification used 60 Vbeta primers and 13 Jbeta primers. The method was immunoSEQ multiplex PCR; TCRdb's version includes in-frame clones alone and lacks a portion of them. The sample holds more than 110,000 clones, 73% seen once. Of note for this clone: Its cognate antigen is unknown.

The chain couples TRBV30 to TRBJ1-1; D might be TRBD1 (5 bases). The sample comprised PBMCs. The clonotype originates from a human donor in good health. The CDR3 is CAWSIGQNTEAFF. The CDR3 DNA is TGTGCCTGGAGTATTGGACAGAACACTGAAGCTTTCTTT.